This T cell receptor (beta chain) was retrieved from a study of technical replicates of blood from several donors. The method was immunoSEQ multiplex PCR; TCRdb's version includes in-frame clones alone and lacks a portion of them. The table lists 75,000 to 95,000 clones, around 96% of them singletons. The CDR3 consists of 15 residues. V was clipped by 4 bases and J by 14 bases; unmatched bases: 14. Germline CDR1 reads LNHDA; CDR2 reads SQIVND (reference sequence). This TCR derives from a human donor in good health. J is TRBJ2-3 and V is TRBV19, with 11 bases aligning to TRBD1. The specimen was T cells isolated from PBMCs. CDR3 DNA sequence: TGTGCCAGTAGTAACCGGACAGGGGGCCACCGAATGGGGTATTTT. It specifies CASSNRTGGHRMGYF.